This entry lists 28 T cell receptor beta chains sequenced from one sample in a study of regulatory T cells in long-lasting Graves disease. Time point here: persistent/refractory GD, antithyroid drugs over 5 years with positive TRAb. Extracted RNA from PBMCs served as the source of the TCR library. Investigators prepared the TCR beta libraries by applying iRepertoire HTBI primers and Arm-PCR of CDR3 regions. TCRdb independently ran MiXCR on the multiplex PCR reads; one entry per CDR3 protein. This repertoire shows some 340,000 distinct CDR3 sequences, approximately 25% found once; its top ten account for about 29%. Sequenced here: peripheral blood mononuclear cells (PBMCs), sampled when the disease was refractory, from a patient treated with antithyroid drugs. These receptors all come from a woman in her thirties or forties with Graves disease.

Ten or more counts support this clonotype. The chain carries TRBV20-1 and TRBJ1-5, with D possibly TRBD1 on 6 matching bases. Trimming shortened V by 3 bases and J by 7 bases, and 19 bases separated the two germline ends. The CDR3 loop spans 15 amino acids. Per the germline V gene, CDR1 is DFQATT and CDR2 is SNEGSKA (reference sequence). CDR3 DNA sequence: TGCAGTGCTAGGTCGACAGGTGAGGTGAGACAGCCCCAGCATTTT. Translated, it gives CSARSTGEVRQPQHF.

The V and J genes are TRBV5-1 and TRBJ2-7; TRBD1 agrees at 10 bases. The germline gives CDR1 SGHRS, CDR2 YFSETQ. The CDR3 is 14 residues long. V lost 3 bases to trimming and J lost 2 bases; unmatched junction nucleotides: 2. CDR3 DNA: TGCGCCAGCAGCTGGGACAGGGGACCCTACGAGCAGTACTTC. Translating gives CASSWDRGPYEQYF.

The chain has TRBV7-2 and TRBJ2-3; 11 nucleotides match TRBD2. The CDR3 runs 18 residues. Unmatched junction bases numbered 14, after V lost 5 bases and J lost 4 bases. From germline, CDR1 is SGHTA and CDR2 FQGNSA. CDR3 loop: CASSRRLAGSHFADTQYF. The CDR3 nucleotides are TGTGCCAGCAGCCGTCGACTAGCGGGGTCGCATTTCGCAGATACGCAGTATTTT.

V usage is TRBV10-1 and J usage is TRBJ2-2; D gene ambiguous. The germline V gene has CDR1 WNHNN and CDR2 SYGVQD (reference sequence). CDR3 length: 13 amino acids. V lost 4 bases and J lost 2, with 5 bases in between. The CDR3 sequence is CASSGRNTGELFF. Written as DNA, the CDR3 is TGCGCCAGCAGTGGCAGAAACACCGGGGAGCTGTTTTTT.

This clonotype was counted many times. V is TRBV28 and J is TRBJ2-5; 7 bases fit TRBD1. CDR1 and CDR2 from the germline V gene are MDHEN and SYDVKM. V trimming: 6 bases; J trimming: 3 bases; junction bases outside the gene matches: 10. This CDR3 is 15 amino acids long. CDR3 sequence reads: CASSQWTGGEETQYF. For the CDR3, the DNA is TGTGCCAGCAGCCAGTGGACAGGAGGTGAAGAGACCCAGTACTTC.

The chain links TRBV29-1 to TRBJ1-1, with a weak D call TRBD1 (5 bases). This CDR3 region has 13 residues. V was pared by 1 base and J by 4 bases, with 10 bases between. Germline V lookup: CDR1 SQVTM, CDR2 ANQGSEA. The DNA of the CDR3 is TGCAGCGTTGAAGGTCAGGGTGTCACTGAAGCTTTCTTT. Amino acids: CSVEGQGVTEAFF.

This clonotype occurred many times. The V and J genes are TRBV5-1 and TRBJ2-6; no definite D call. CDR1 and CDR2 (germline): SGHRS, YFSETQ. The ends were cut back, 0 bases at V and 3 bases at J, with 7 bases in the middle. The CDR3 spans 15 residues. The chain's CDR3 is CASSLAPGGANVLTF. For the CDR3, the DNA is TGCGCCAGCAGCTTGGCCCCAGGTGGGGCCAACGTCCTGACTTTC.

This clonotype appeared many times. The chain couples TRBV6-5 to TRBJ2-1, with 10 bases matching TRBD2. The CDR3 has 15 amino acids. CDR1 is MNHEY and CDR2 is SVGAGI in the germline V gene. With V trimmed by 2 bases and J by 8 bases, 6 bases remained unmatched. In DNA, the CDR3 is TGTGCCAGCAGTTACGGGCTAGCGGGAGTGGATGAGCAGTTCTTC. Protein sequence: CASSYGLAGVDEQFF.

This clonotype was recorded at least ten times. J is TRBJ2-5 and V is TRBV29-1; TRBD2 agrees at 11 bases. Per the germline V gene, CDR1 is SQVTM and CDR2 is ANQGSEA. Trimming cost V 0 bases and J 4 bases; bases outside gene matches: 13. The CDR3 runs to 18 residues. In DNA, the CDR3 is TGCAGCGTTGAAGATCCGGTACTAGCGGGAGCTCCGGGAGAGACCCAGTACTTC. This sequence encodes CSVEDPVLAGAPGETQYF.

This clonotype was detected only a few times. The J gene is TRBJ2-2, the V gene TRBV28; D not resolved. This CDR3 contains 14 residues. The germline V gene has CDR1 MDHEN and CDR2 SYDVKM. Between the trimmed V and J ends, which lost 6 bases and 4 bases, there was a span of 12 bases. CDR3 bases: TGTGCCAGCAGGCCAATTCTCCTCACCGGGGAGCTGTTTTTT. Translating gives CASRPILLTGELFF.

V usage is TRBV10-3 and J usage is TRBJ2-7, with TRBD2 matching over 10 bases. The V gene end was trimmed by 3 bases and the J gene end by 1 base; junction bases not matched to a gene: 3. Germline CDR1 is ENHRY and CDR2 is SYGVKD. This CDR3 contains 15 residues. The CDR3 bases are TGTGCCATCAGTGACATAGCGGGAGGATCCTACGAGCAGTACTTC. Protein product: CAISDIAGGSYEQYF.

This clonotype was observed many times. The chain combines TRBV7-3 with TRBJ2-4, with D perhaps TRBD1 (6 bases). This CDR3 is 16 amino acids long. Germline CDR1 and CDR2: SGHTA and FQGTGA. V was pared by 2 bases and J by 0 bases, with 11 bases between. CDR3 sequence reads: CASSLLQGLAKNIQYF. CDR3 bases: TGTGCCAGCAGCTTACTGCAGGGGCTAGCCAAAAACATTCAGTACTTC.

This clonotype was seen at least ten times. The chain couples TRBV2 to TRBJ2-5; the D is unclear. Germline-derived CDR1 and CDR2 are SNHLY and FYNNEI. V was shortened by 4 bases and J by 3 bases, with 12 bases between the two germline ends. This CDR3 is built from 14 residues. CDR3 residues: CASSVRGGEETQYF. The CDR3, as DNA: TGTGCCAGCAGTGTTCGCGGTGGGGAAGAGACCCAGTACTTC.

At least ten counts were recorded for this clonotype. This chain links TRBV7-2 with TRBJ2-7; 8 bases agree with TRBD2. The CDR3 sequence is 15 residues long. Germline V gives CDR1 SGHTA, CDR2 FQGNSA. V lost 5 bases, J lost 0 bases, and 6 bases stayed unmatched. Here the CDR3 DNA reads TGTGCCAGCAGCGCGGGACTAGGTAGCTCCTACGAGCAGTACTTC. Translated: CASSAGLGSSYEQYF.

The chain's CDR3 is CASSLGDRHYEQYF. CDR3 in DNA: TGCGCCAGCAGCTTGGGGGATCGTCACTACGAGCAGTACTTC. This chain uses TRBV5-1 with TRBJ2-7; D gene ambiguous. The V gene's germline CDR1 is SGHRS and CDR2 YFSETQ. The CDR3 has 14 residues. Trimming shortened V by 0 bases and J by 3 bases, and 10 bases separated the two germline ends.

The CDR3 sequence is CASSNVYYEQYF. Here the CDR3 DNA reads TGTGCCAGTAGTAATGTCTATTACGAGCAGTACTTC. The J gene is TRBJ2-7, the V gene TRBV19; D call uncertain. The CDR3 covers 12 residues. The germline CDR1 and CDR2 sequences are LNHDA and SQIVND (reference sequence). V was trimmed by 4 bases and J by 4 bases, leaving 8 bases between them. The full variable domain, rest sourced from reference TRBV19 and TRBJ2-7, is DGGITQSPKYLFRKEGQNVTLSCEQNLNHDAMYWYRQDPGQGLRLIYYSQIVNDFQKGDIAEGYSVSREKKESFPLTVTSAQKNPTAFYLCASSNVYYEQYFGPGTRLTVT.

This clonotype was found many times. The chain is built from TRBV10-3 and TRBJ2-7; the match to TRBD2 covers 7 bases. Looked up from germline, CDR1 is ENHRY and CDR2 is SYGVKD. J lost 2 bases, V lost 4 bases, and 5 bases had no gene match. CDR3 length: 14 amino acids. CDR3 residues: CAISGASGTYEQYF. DNA of the CDR3: TGTGCCATCAGTGGGGCTAGCGGCACCTACGAGCAGTACTTC.

This clonotype was detected many times. The rearrangement joins TRBV2 to TRBJ2-5, with a possible D match to TRBD2 (5 bases). The germline V gene has CDR1 SNHLY and CDR2 FYNNEI. The CDR3 covers 11 residues. With 8 bases removed from V and 1 base from J, the gap between germline ends came to 5 bases. The CDR3 DNA reads as TGTGCCAGCGCGGGCCAAGAGACCCAGTACTTC. Translation gives CASAGQETQYF.

This clonotype was recorded at least ten times. The chain recombines TRBV2 with TRBJ1-1; D unclear. This CDR3 has 12 residues. Germline lookup yields CDR1 SNHLY and CDR2 FYNNEI. V lost 6 bases to trimming and J lost 4 bases, with 9 bases between them. CDR3 sequence (DNA): TGTGCCAGCAGGCAAAAAAGCACTGAAGCTTTCTTT. It is translated as CASRQKSTEAFF.

CDR3 protein: CASQQGWHTEAFF. CDR3 DNA: TGTGCCAGCCAACAGGGCTGGCACACTGAAGCTTTCTTT. This chain connects TRBV19 to TRBJ1-1; D may be TRBD1 (6 bases). The germline CDR1 and CDR2 sequences are LNHDA and SQIVND (reference sequence). V was clipped by 9 bases and J by 3 bases, with 14 bases between them. CDR3 length: 13 residues.

V gene TRBV6-1 combines with J gene TRBJ2-7; possibly TRBD1 for D (6 bases). The CDR3 length is 15 residues. The ends were cut back, 3 bases at V and 3 bases at J, with 15 bases in the middle. Per the germline V gene, CDR1 is MNHNS and CDR2 is SASEGT. CDR3 residues: CASSDRTALLYEQYF. CDR3 nucleotide sequence: TGTGCCAGCAGTGACAGGACAGCCCTCCTCTACGAGCAGTACTTC.

Comment on this clonotype: This sequence may be a read error, since a much larger clone differs from it by one base. The chain carries TRBV28 and TRBJ1-2; 7 nucleotides line up with TRBD1. Looked up from germline, CDR1 is MDHEN and CDR2 is SYDVKM. The length of the CDR3 is 14 residues. V gave up 2 bases and J gave up 9 bases; unmatched junction bases: 9. The CDR3, as DNA: TGTGCCAGCAGTTTAGGGGACAGAGCCGATAGCTACACCTTC. Translation gives CASSLGDRADSYTF.

This clonotype appeared many times. The CDR3 is CAISAGQGAQGYTF. CDR3 nucleotides: TGTGCCATCAGTGCCGGACAGGGGGCGCAGGGCTACACCTTC. V is TRBV10-3 and J is TRBJ1-2; 11 bases line up with TRBD1. The CDR3 length is 14 residues. The germline V gene encodes CDR1 ENHRY and CDR2 SYGVKD. The junction had 6 bases not matched to a gene; V was cut back by 4 bases and J by 8 bases.

This clonotype has a handful of counts. The V call is TRBV5-1, the J call TRBJ1-4, with D unresolved. CDR3 length: 16 amino acids. With 0 bases removed from V and 0 bases from J, the gap between germline ends came to 9 bases. Germline V gene sequence: CDR1 SGHRS, CDR2 YFSETQ. The CDR3 DNA reads as TGCGCCAGCAGCTTGGGCATAGGGACAACTAATGAAAAACTGTTTTTT. It encodes CASSLGIGTTNEKLFF.

The rearrangement joins TRBV12-3 or TRBV12-4 to TRBJ2-7; tentative D call: TRBD1 (6 bases). V lost 3 bases to trimming and J lost 6 bases, with 9 bases between them. The CDR3 covers 12 residues. The CDR3 loop reads CASSFRGTEQYF. The CDR3 DNA follows: TGTGCCAGCAGTTTCAGGGGAACCGAGCAGTACTTC.

This clonotype was seen many times. The genes are TRBV11-2 and TRBJ2-4; 8 nucleotides line up with TRBD2. CDR1 SGHAT and CDR2 FQNNGV come from the germline V gene. With 5 bases clipped from V and 0 bases from J, the junction kept 6 bases outside the gene matches. This CDR3 spans 16 amino acids. The CDR3 DNA is TGTGCCAGCAGCCATACGGGGGGGCGAGCCAAAAACATTCAGTACTTC. This translates into CASSHTGGRAKNIQYF. Complete variable domain (other parts from reference TRBV11-2 and TRBJ2-4): EAGVAQSPRYKIIEKRQSVAFWCNPISGHATLYWYQQILGQGPKLLIQFQNNGVVDDSQLPKDRFSAERLKGVDSTLKIQPAKLEDSAVYLCASSHTGGRAKNIQYFGAGTRLSVL.

This clonotype has ten or more counts. This chain links TRBV6-1 with TRBJ2-5; D possibly uses TRBD1 or TRBD2 (5 bases each). V dropped 5 bases and J dropped 10 bases, with 26 bases sitting between them. The CDR3 spans 16 residues. Germline CDR1 MNHNS, CDR2 SASEGT. Written as DNA, the CDR3 is TGTGCCAGCAGTCCCCGAGGGCCAGGGACCACGTGGGACCAGTACTTC. As protein: CASSPRGPGTTWDQYF.

The V gene is TRBV19, the J gene TRBJ2-7; D call uncertain. The CDR3 contains 15 residues. Trimming removed 3 bases from V and 3 bases from J, with 15 bases in between. CDR1 LNHDA and CDR2 SQIVND come from the germline V gene (reference sequence). The CDR3 nucleotides read TGTGCCAGTAGTATTGAGGCGAAATGGGGCTACGAGCAGTACTTC. It specifies CASSIEAKWGYEQYF.